This entry lists 10 T cell receptor beta chains sequenced from one sample in a study of blood T cells in healthy people across ages. It was with a sample-barcoded 5' primer and a J-beta primer mix that a second PCR of roughly 7 to 12 cycles was run. TCRdb itself ran the 5' RACE reads through MiXCR, one entry per CDR3 protein. The table has about 800,000 distinct CDR3 sequences, over 45% seen once. The sequenced sample consisted of blood. These receptors were obtained from a man aged 25 to 40 in good health.

The gene calls are TRBV7-9 and TRBJ1-6; no reliable D call. The V and J ends lost 8 bases and 6 bases respectively, with 14 bases between them. Germline V gene data show CDR1 as SEHNR and CDR2 as FQNEAQ (reference sequence). The length of the CDR3 is 14 residues. The CDR3 nucleotides are TGTGCCAGCGGTGATACAGCCAGTAATTCACCCCTCCACTTT. It specifies CASGDTASNSPLHF. Using reference TRBV7-9 and TRBJ1-6 for the parts outside the CDR3, the full variable domain is DTGVSQNPRHKITKRGQNVTFRCDPISEHNRLYWYRQTLGQGPEFLTYFQNEAQLEKSRLLSDRFSAERPKGSFSTLEIQRTEQGDSAMYLCASGDTASNSPLHFGNGTRLTVT.

The chain joins TRBV9 to TRBJ2-3; TRBD2 agrees at 8 bases. The junction had 16 bases not matched to a gene; V was cut back by 2 bases and J by 2 bases. CDR1 SGDLS and CDR2 YYNGEE come from the germline V gene. The CDR3 runs to 19 residues. CDR3 in DNA: TGTGCCAGCAGCGTGTCAACTAGCGGATCTCCGCGGTCCACAGATACGCAGTATTTT. Translating it yields CASSVSTSGSPRSTDTQYF.

This clonotype came up a few times. The genes are TRBV20-1 and TRBJ2-5; D is perhaps TRBD1 (6 bases). The CDR3 is made up of 13 amino acids. Germline V gene sequence: CDR1 DFQATT, CDR2 SNEGSKA (reference sequence). V gave up 6 bases and J gave up 5 bases, with 16 bases separating them. DNA of the CDR3: TGCAGTGCCCTATTGCAGGGGAAGGAGACCCAGTACTTC. It encodes CSALLQGKETQYF.

This clonotype was counted ten times or more. The J gene is TRBJ2-1, the V gene TRBV9; 11 bases fit TRBD2. CDR1 and CDR2 (germline): SGDLS, YYNGEE. V lost 1 base, J lost 8 bases, and 14 bases stayed unmatched. This CDR3 comprises 18 residues. Here the CDR3 DNA reads TGTGCCAGCAGCGTATACCGGACTAGCGGGTTGAGGCTAGATGAGCAGTTCTTC. Amino acids: CASSVYRTSGLRLDEQFF.

There are a few counts of this clonotype. The chain is built from TRBV15 and TRBJ1-5; D is ambiguous. The germline V gene encodes CDR1 LNHNV and CDR2 YYDKDF (reference sequence). CDR3 size: 15 residues. Trimming pared 0 bases from V and 6 bases from J, leaving 12 bases between. The CDR3 spells CATSRDLGKGQPQHF. CDR3 DNA: TGTGCCACCAGCAGAGATTTGGGGAAGGGTCAGCCCCAGCATTTT.

This clonotype turned up a few times. The chain is built from TRBV28 and TRBJ1-5; 7 bases agree with TRBD1. The germline V gene has CDR1 MDHEN and CDR2 SYDVKM. V lost 8 bases, J lost 2 bases, and 9 bases stayed unmatched. The CDR3 totals 15 residues. Here the CDR3 DNA reads TGTGCCAGCGGTAAGACAGGGATTGGCAATCAGCCCCAGCATTTT. This sequence encodes CASGKTGIGNQPQHF.

This clonotype came up a few times. The chain combines TRBV5-1 with TRBJ2-5; possibly TRBD1 or TRBD2 for D (5 bases each). Trimming stripped 2 bases from V and 5 bases from J, with 13 bases between. Germline V gives CDR1 SGHRS, CDR2 YFSETQ. There are 14 residues in the CDR3. The CDR3 DNA reads TGCGCCAGCAGCTTCGGGGCGGCGCAGGAGACCCAGTACTTC. Translation gives CASSFGAAQETQYF.

The chain has TRBV4-3 and TRBJ2-7; D is unresolved. V was cut by 1 base and J by 1 base, with 11 bases left in between. The CDR3 runs 15 residues. The germline V gene encodes CDR1 LGHNA and CDR2 YSLEER. As DNA, the CDR3 is TGCGCCAGCAGCCAAGCATATGGGATGTCCTACGAGCAGTACTTC. Residues: CASSQAYGMSYEQYF.

V gene TRBV13 combines with J gene TRBJ2-1; 11 bases match TRBD2. V lost 8 bases to trimming and J lost 4 bases; unmatched junction nucleotides: 22. Germline CDR1 and CDR2: PRHDT and FYEKMQ (reference sequence). CDR3 length: 20 residues. The CDR3 is CASSALGTSGLGGIYNEQFF. The CDR3 DNA is TGTGCCAGCTCAGCCTTGGGGACTAGCGGATTAGGGGGGATTTACAATGAGCAGTTCTTC.

V is TRBV20-1 and J is TRBJ2-6; TRBD1 matches at 7 bases. V was clipped by 6 bases and J by 2 bases; unmatched bases: 4. Germline V gene lookup returns CDR1 DFQATT and CDR2 SNEGSKA (reference sequence). CDR3 length: 14 amino acids. The CDR3 protein is CSAPTGTGANVLTF. The CDR3 region has the DNA TGCAGTGCCCCGACAGGGACTGGGGCCAACGTCCTGACTTTC.